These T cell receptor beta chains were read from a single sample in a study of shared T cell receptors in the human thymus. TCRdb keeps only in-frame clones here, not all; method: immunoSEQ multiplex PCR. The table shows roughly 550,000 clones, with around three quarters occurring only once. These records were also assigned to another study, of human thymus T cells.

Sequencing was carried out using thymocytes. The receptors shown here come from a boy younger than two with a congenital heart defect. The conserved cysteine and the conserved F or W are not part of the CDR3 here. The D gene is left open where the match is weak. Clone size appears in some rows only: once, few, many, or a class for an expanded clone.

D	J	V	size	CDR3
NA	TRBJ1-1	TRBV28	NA	ASSFRQTEAF
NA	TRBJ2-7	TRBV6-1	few	ASSDVYEQY
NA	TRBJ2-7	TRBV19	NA	ASSSGSYEQY
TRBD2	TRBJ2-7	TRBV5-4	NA	ASSSAGLAGSYEQY
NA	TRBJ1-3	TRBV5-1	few	ASSLERGNTIY
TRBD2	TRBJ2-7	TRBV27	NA	ASSLSGTAYEQY
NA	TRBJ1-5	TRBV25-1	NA	ASSDAATGDQPQH
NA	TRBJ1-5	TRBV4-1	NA	ASSQVWGGGSNQPQH
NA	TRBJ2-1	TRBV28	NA	ASSLVFSSYNEQF
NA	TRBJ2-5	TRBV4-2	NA	ASSQGVAEQETQY
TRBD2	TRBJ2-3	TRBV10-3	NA	AIRSLAGGGPDTQY
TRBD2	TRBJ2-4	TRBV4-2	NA	ASSQGSSGRAAIQY
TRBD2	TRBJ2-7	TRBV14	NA	ASSQAAGENSYEQY
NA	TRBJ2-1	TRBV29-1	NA	SVVEVSASRWYEQF
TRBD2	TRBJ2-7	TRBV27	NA	ASSSPSGRTYEQY
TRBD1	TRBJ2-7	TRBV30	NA	AWSVDRDRASYEQY